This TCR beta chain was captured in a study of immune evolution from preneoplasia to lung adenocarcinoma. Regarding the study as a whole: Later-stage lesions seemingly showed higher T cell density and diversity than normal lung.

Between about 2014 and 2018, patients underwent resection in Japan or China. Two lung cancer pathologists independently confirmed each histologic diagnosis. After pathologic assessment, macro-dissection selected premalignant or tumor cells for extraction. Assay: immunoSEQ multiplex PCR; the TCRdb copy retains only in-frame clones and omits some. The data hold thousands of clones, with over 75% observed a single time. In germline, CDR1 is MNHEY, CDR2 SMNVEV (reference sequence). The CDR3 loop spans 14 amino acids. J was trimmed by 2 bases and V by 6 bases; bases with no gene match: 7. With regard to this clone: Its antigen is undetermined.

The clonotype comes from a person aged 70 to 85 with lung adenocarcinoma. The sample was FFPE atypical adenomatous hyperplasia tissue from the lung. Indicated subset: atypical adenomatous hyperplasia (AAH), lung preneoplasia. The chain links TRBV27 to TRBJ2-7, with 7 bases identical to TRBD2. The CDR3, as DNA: TGTGCCAGCAGCCCACTAGCGTCCCCCTACGAGCAGTACTTC. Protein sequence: CASSPLASPYEQYF.